The clone carrying this T cell receptor beta chain was observed a handful of times. The antigen remains undetermined. This entry comes from a study of blood T cells in healthy people across ages. Background on the study: Roughly one uniquely barcoded beta molecule per two T cells was captured. Points from the study as a whole: TCR beta diversity, measured per million T cells, fell in a roughly linear way with age.

Alongside a J-beta primer mix, a sample-barcoded 5' primer served in a second PCR lasting about 7 to 12 cycles. Every molecule of cDNA carried a tag from a template-switch adaptor with 12 random nucleotides. TCRdb re-called the 5' RACE reads through MiXCR, storing one row per CDR3 protein. The sample has 600,000 to 1,000,000 distinct CDR3 sequences; about 62% are singletons. At least 6 micrograms of total RNA were extracted per sample. The germline gives CDR1 LGHNA, CDR2 YNFKEQ. V was trimmed by 1 base and J by 2 bases, leaving 8 bases between them. The CDR3 runs 14 residues. The receptor's source is a man in his thirties or forties in good health. The V gene is TRBV4-2, the J gene TRBJ1-2; D unclear. Source material: blood. CDR3 bases: TGTGCCAGCAGCCAAGTGCTTGCAAACTATGGCTACACCTTC. This gives the protein CASSQVLANYGYTF.